Each of the 20 T cell receptor beta chains below was sequenced from the same sample in a study of blood T cell repertoires in COVID-19. Measured with immunoSEQ multiplex PCR; TCRdb has only the in-frame clones, and not every one. The data contain 150,000 to 200,000 clones, more than 70% of them seen just once; the ten biggest clones take up 10% to 13%. Sequencing was carried out using peripheral blood. The origin of the receptors is a woman older than 75 with active or convalescent COVID-19.

The chain links TRBV5-4 to TRBJ2-2; 9 bases are shared with TRBD1. Germline V gene data show CDR1 as SGHNT and CDR2 as YYREEE (reference sequence). V shed 3 bases, J shed 3 bases, and the junction held 6 bases outside the gene matches. CDR3 length equals 16 residues. This CDR3 is CASSSKRDRDTGELFF. The CDR3 coding sequence is TGTGCCAGCAGCTCGAAAAGGGACAGGGACACCGGGGAGCTGTTTTTT.

The chain links TRBV18 to TRBJ1-6, with D hard to call. Germline V gives CDR1 KGHSH, CDR2 LQKENI. CDR3 length: 15 amino acids. V was clipped by 3 bases and J by 6 bases, with 12 bases between them. The CDR3 reads CASSPSTALNSPLHF. The CDR3 coding sequence is TGTGCCAGCTCACCGTCAACAGCCCTTAATTCACCCCTCCACTTT.

The chain couples TRBV9 to TRBJ2-2, with TRBD1 matching 8 bases. This CDR3 is built from 16 residues. J was trimmed by 3 bases and V by 0 bases; bases with no gene match: 4. Germline V gives CDR1 SGDLS, CDR2 YYNGEE. CDR3 loop: CASSVGAGGYTGELFF. For the CDR3, the DNA is TGTGCCAGCAGCGTAGGAGCAGGGGGCTACACCGGGGAGCTGTTTTTT.

The DNA for the CDR3 is TGTGCCAGCAAGGGGGATCAGGGGCGATCCATCGAGCAGTACTTC. As protein: CASKGDQGRSIEQYF. The V gene is TRBV6-5, the J gene TRBJ2-7; D is possibly TRBD1 (6 bases). Germline loops: CDR1 MNHEY, CDR2 SVGAGI. The CDR3 has 15 amino acids. V lost 7 bases and J lost 6, with 22 bases in between.

Comments on this clone: Other nucleotide sequences from this sample produce the same CDR3. The V and J genes are TRBV19 and TRBJ2-3; D is perhaps TRBD2 (5 bases). CDR1 LNHDA and CDR2 SQIVND come from the germline V gene (reference sequence). The CDR3 loop spans 14 amino acids. The germline V and J ends were trimmed by 3 bases and 2 bases, with 9 bases remaining between them. CDR3 nucleotide sequence: TGTGCCAGTAGTATCGGGGTACCCACAGATACGCAGTATTTT. Translated: CASSIGVPTDTQYF.

This clone was detected once. The genes are TRBV6-1 and TRBJ1-2; D might be TRBD1 (5 bases). CDR3 length equals 14 residues. V was trimmed by 2 bases and J by 6 bases, leaving 13 bases between them. Germline V gives CDR1 MNHNS, CDR2 SASEGT. CDR3 sequence reads: CASSEKDSIHGYTF. CDR3 nucleotides: TGTGCCAGCAGTGAAAAAGACAGTATCCATGGCTACACCTTC.

CDR3 residues: CASSLIQGPSTDTQYF. CDR3 bases: TGTGCCAGCAGTTTAATACAGGGCCCCAGCACAGATACGCAGTATTTT. The rearrangement links TRBV28 to TRBJ2-3; perhaps TRBD1 as D (6 bases). Germline lookup yields CDR1 MDHEN and CDR2 SYDVKM. V was clipped by 2 bases and J by 0 bases, with 12 bases between them. The CDR3 is 16 amino acids.

This chain connects TRBV29-1 to TRBJ2-5; D possibly corresponds to TRBD2 (7 bases). Looked up from germline, CDR1 is SQVTM and CDR2 is ANQGSEA. V shed 4 bases and J shed 5 bases, with 20 bases lying between them. The CDR3 totals 15 residues. CDR3 amino acids: CSVVIGAGAGETQYF. CDR3 in DNA: TGCAGCGTTGTAATTGGTGCGGGGGCAGGGGAGACCCAGTACTTC.

The chain carries TRBV7-8 and TRBJ1-6, with TRBD1 identical over 7 bases. Germline-derived CDR1 and CDR2 are SGHVS and FQNEAQ. J gave up 4 bases and V 2 bases, and 5 bases lay outside the gene matches. CDR3 size: 16 residues. This CDR3 is CASSLWRTGYNSPLHF. The CDR3, as DNA: TGTGCCAGCAGCTTATGGAGGACAGGTTATAATTCACCCCTCCACTTT.

The rearrangement uses TRBV18 and TRBJ1-6, with 7 bases aligning to TRBD1. Germline V gene lookup returns CDR1 KGHSH and CDR2 LQKENI. Germline trimming cut 3 bases from V and 3 bases from J; bases unmatched to any gene: 5. This CDR3 comprises 16 residues. The CDR3 coding sequence is TGTGCCAGCTCACCGGGCAGGGGGAGCTATAATTCACCCCTCCACTTT. It encodes CASSPGRGSYNSPLHF.

The chain links TRBV12-5 to TRBJ1-1; 8 bases align to TRBD1. The CDR3 length is 16 residues. The germline V gene encodes CDR1 LGHNT and CDR2 FRNRAP. The ends lost 1 base at V and 1 base at J; junction bases unmatched: 5. CDR3 amino acids: CASGLGQGAGNTEAFF. Here the CDR3 DNA reads TGTGCTAGTGGTTTGGGGCAGGGGGCGGGGAACACTGAAGCTTTCTTT.

This clone has only one observation. The rearrangement joins TRBV21-1 to TRBJ2-2; TRBD2, the table's D call, lacks a check against the DNA. TRBV21-1 is marked as a pseudogene. This CDR3 spans 15 amino acids. As DNA, the CDR3 is TGTGCCAGCAGCTCTCCGGGACTTAAGTACGGGGAGCTGTTTTTT. Its translation is CASSSPGLKYGELFF.

This clone was counted a few times. The chain links TRBV6-6 to TRBJ1-1; D is perhaps TRBD1 (5 bases). Germline-derived CDR1 and CDR2 are MNHNY and SVGAGI (reference sequence). The CDR3 length is 14 residues. Trimming removed 0 bases from V and 3 bases from J, with 8 bases in between. The CDR3 DNA reads as TGTGCCAGCAGTTACTCGGGGCGGTACACTGAAGCTTTCTTT. Translation gives CASSYSGRYTEAFF.

This rearrangement joins TRBV13 to TRBJ1-2; D ambiguous. In germline, CDR1 is PRHDT, CDR2 FYEKMQ (reference sequence). The length of the CDR3 is 15 residues. V was cut by 5 bases and J by 4 bases, with 17 bases left in between. The chain's CDR3 is CASSRNYPGFYGYTF. The DNA for the CDR3 is TGTGCCAGCAGCCGTAATTACCCAGGCTTCTATGGCTACACCTTC.

The chain carries TRBV4-1 and TRBJ2-3; TRBD2 matches at 12 bases. After removal of 3 bases from V and 4 bases from J, the junction contained 5 bases not matched to a gene. The CDR3 loop spans 16 amino acids. Germline loops: CDR1 MGHRA, CDR2 YSYEKL. The DNA for the CDR3 is TGCGCCAGCAGCCATCTAGCGGGAGGGAAGGCAGATACGCAGTATTTT. It specifies CASSHLAGGKADTQYF.

This rearrangement joins TRBV19 to TRBJ1-1, with D hard to call. The V end was cut by 8 bases, the J end by 3 bases, with 10 bases between. This CDR3 contains 12 residues. CDR1 LNHDA and CDR2 SQIVND come from the germline V gene (reference sequence). Here the CDR3 reads CASLTSYTEAFF. CDR3 sequence (DNA): TGTGCCAGTCTCACTAGCTACACTGAAGCTTTCTTT.

The rearrangement links TRBV2 to TRBJ1-2; D is possibly TRBD1 (5 bases). The CDR3 has 13 residues. In germline, CDR1 is SNHLY, CDR2 FYNNEI. V lost 2 bases to trimming and J lost 3 bases, with 7 bases between them. The chain's CDR3 is CASSERGYYGYTF. DNA for the CDR3: TGTGCCAGCAGTGAAAGGGGATACTATGGCTACACCTTC.

V usage is TRBV5-1 and J usage is TRBJ1-2, with 8 bases that match TRBD1. The V gene's germline CDR1 is SGHRS and CDR2 YFSETQ. With 3 bases clipped from V and 4 bases from J, the junction kept 11 bases outside the gene matches. The CDR3 is 16 residues long. DNA of the CDR3: TGCGCCAGCAGCTGGACAGGGTCCCTAACAACCTATGGCTACACCTTC. Translation: CASSWTGSLTTYGYTF.

V and J are TRBV30 and TRBJ2-1; TRBD2 aligns across 10 bases. Germline V CDR1 and CDR2: GTSNPN, SVGIG (reference sequence). The V gene end was trimmed by 3 bases and the J gene end by 12 bases; junction bases not matched to a gene: 14. The CDR3 contains 15 residues. CDR3 coding DNA: TGTGCCTGGAGGCCAGCTAGCGGGAGCCAGTGGGGGCAGTTCTTC. Its translation: CAWRPASGSQWGQFF.

The chain combines TRBV9 with TRBJ2-1; 10 nucleotides line up with TRBD1. Trimming took 4 bases from V and 6 from J; bases not matched to a gene: 4. The CDR3 runs 14 residues. Germline V gene sequence: CDR1 SGDLS, CDR2 YYNGEE. For the CDR3, the DNA is TGTGCCAGCAGCTCCTGGACAGGGGGCAATGAGCAGTTCTTC. It codes for CASSSWTGGNEQFF. Complete variable domain (other parts from reference TRBV9 and TRBJ2-1): DSGVTQTPKHLITATGQRVTLRCSPRSGDLSVYWYQQSLDQGLQFLIQYYNGEERAKGNILERFSAQQFPDLHSELNLSSLELGDSALYFCASSSWTGGNEQFFGPGTRLTVL.